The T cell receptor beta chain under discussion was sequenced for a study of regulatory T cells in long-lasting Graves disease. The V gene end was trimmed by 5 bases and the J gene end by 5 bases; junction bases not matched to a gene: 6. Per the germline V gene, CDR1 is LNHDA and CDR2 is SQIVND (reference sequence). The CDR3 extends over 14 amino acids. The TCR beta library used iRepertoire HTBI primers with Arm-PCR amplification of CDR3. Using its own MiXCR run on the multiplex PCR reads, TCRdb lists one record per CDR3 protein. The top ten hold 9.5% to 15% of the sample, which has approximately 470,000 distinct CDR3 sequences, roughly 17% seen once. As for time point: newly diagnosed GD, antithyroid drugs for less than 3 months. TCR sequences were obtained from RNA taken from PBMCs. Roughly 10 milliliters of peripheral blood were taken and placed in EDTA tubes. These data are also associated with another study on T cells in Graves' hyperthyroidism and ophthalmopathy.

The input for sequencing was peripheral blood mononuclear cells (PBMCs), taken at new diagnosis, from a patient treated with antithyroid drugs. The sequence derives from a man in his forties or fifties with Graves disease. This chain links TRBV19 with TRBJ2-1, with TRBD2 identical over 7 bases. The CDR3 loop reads CASSGPSGHNEQFF. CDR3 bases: TGTGCCAGTAGTGGCCCTAGCGGCCACAATGAGCAGTTCTTC.